These 15 T cell receptor beta chains share one sample of origin, sequenced in a study of blood T cell repertoires in COVID-19. The protocol was immunoSEQ multiplex PCR, while the TCRdb copy is restricted to in-frame clones and leaves out a portion. The data hold around 200,000 clones, with approximately 79% observed a single time. Material: peripheral blood. The source of these receptors is a human donor in a cohort sampled during active COVID-19.

This clone was recorded a few times. This chain connects TRBV4-2 to TRBJ2-7; TRBD1 aligns across 8 bases. V shed 6 bases and J 3 bases; nucleotides not matched to a gene: 4. Germline CDR1 reads LGHNA; CDR2 reads YNFKEQ. The CDR3 runs 13 residues. The CDR3, as DNA: TGTGCCAGCAGTCCGACAGGGGTCTACGAGCAGTACTTC. It encodes CASSPTGVYEQYF.

The chain employs TRBV5-8 and TRBJ1-4, with 7 positions matching TRBD1. The CDR3 runs to 18 residues. The germline CDR1 and CDR2 sequences are SGHTS and YDEGEE. V was pared by 4 bases and J by 2 bases, with 14 bases of the junction left unmatched. CDR3 DNA: TGTGCCAGCAGCCCTCAGGCGACAGGGATGAAGACTAATGAAAAACTGTTTTTT. As protein: CASSPQATGMKTNEKLFF.

The chain joins TRBV9 to TRBJ1-2; 11 bases fit TRBD1. There are 15 residues in the CDR3. The V and J ends lost 0 bases and 6 bases, in that order; junction bases with no gene match: 4. Looked up from germline, CDR1 is SGDLS and CDR2 is YYNGEE. The CDR3 DNA is TGTGCCAGCAGCGTAGCTAGGACAGGGGGCAATGGCTACACCTTC. This translates into CASSVARTGGNGYTF.

The chain has TRBV7-3 and TRBJ2-6; TRBD2 matches 13 bases. Per the germline V gene, CDR1 is SGHTA and CDR2 is FQGTGA. The CDR3 length is 17 residues. J lost 1 base, V lost 6 bases, and 3 bases had no gene match. The CDR3 DNA follows: TGTGCCAGCAGGCCGACTAGCGGGAGGTCTGGGGCCAACGTCCTGACTTTC. Its protein is CASRPTSGRSGANVLTF. The complete variable domain, with remaining parts taken from reference TRBV7-3 and TRBJ2-6, reads GAGVSQTPSNKVTEKGKYVELRCDPISGHTALYWYRQSLGQGPEFLIYFQGTGAADDSGLPNDRFFAVRPEGSVSTLKIQRTERGDSAVYLCASRPTSGRSGANVLTFGAGSRLTVL.

The chain combines TRBV7-9 with TRBJ1-2, with D possibly matching TRBD1 (5 bases). Trimming pared 5 bases from V and 5 bases from J, leaving 12 bases between. CDR1 is SEHNR and CDR2 is FQNEAQ in the germline V gene (reference sequence). The CDR3 runs 13 residues. CDR3 amino acids: CASSQGHRYGYTF. The DNA for the CDR3 is TGTGCCAGCAGCCAAGGACACCGGTATGGCTACACCTTC.

This clone was seen a few times. The rearrangement joins TRBV19 to TRBJ1-1, with a tentative D call TRBD1 (5 bases). CDR3 length: 14 amino acids. CDR1 is LNHDA, CDR2 SQIVND, per germline (reference sequence). V was shortened by 5 bases and J by 4 bases, with 14 bases between the two germline ends. As DNA, the CDR3 is TGTGCCAGTAGTCCAGGGTATACGGCCACTGAAGCTTTCTTT. The encoded protein is CASSPGYTATEAFF.

This clone was detected only once. The chain is built from TRBV11-2 and TRBJ2-3; TRBD2 aligns across 15 bases. Germline CDR1 reads SGHAT; CDR2 reads FQNNGV. Unmatched junction bases numbered 13, after V lost 0 bases and J lost 9 bases. The CDR3 is 19 amino acids. Here the CDR3 DNA reads TGTGCCAGCAGCTTAGAAGGGACTAGCGGGAGGCCCGGCCTTTGGACGCAGTATTTT. Encoded protein: CASSLEGTSGRPGLWTQYF.

The J gene is TRBJ1-1, the V gene TRBV3-1 (or the pseudogene TRBV3-2); D unresolved. There are 14 residues in the CDR3. V lost 1 base and J 3 bases, leaving 9 bases between the germline ends. Germline V CDR1 and CDR2: LGHDT, YNNKEL (reference sequence). The CDR3: CASSQVSRDTEAFF. CDR3 sequence (DNA): TGTGCCAGCAGCCAAGTCTCAAGAGACACTGAAGCTTTCTTT.

In DNA form, the CDR3 reads TGTGCCACCCAACCGGGACACACAACTAATGAAAAACTGTTTTTT. Protein: CATQPGHTTNEKLFF. This chain joins TRBV19 and TRBJ1-4; a weak D match, TRBD1 (6 bases). Germline V gives CDR1 LNHDA, CDR2 SQIVND (reference sequence). The CDR3 loop spans 15 amino acids. V was shortened by 10 bases and J by 0 bases, with 15 bases between the two germline ends.

The J gene is TRBJ2-2, the V gene TRBV15; TRBD1 aligns across 9 bases. V was pared by 9 bases and J by 3 bases, with 11 bases of the junction left unmatched. CDR1 is LNHNV, CDR2 YYDKDF, per germline (reference sequence). The CDR3 extends over 16 amino acids. CDR3 sequence reads: CATSRHGTGHTGELFF. The CDR3 region has the DNA TGTGCCACGTCTAGGCACGGGACAGGGCACACCGGGGAGCTGTTTTTT.

The chain has TRBV5-1 and TRBJ1-4; D is uncertain. Trimming cost V 2 bases and J 6 bases, with 11 bases left between them. Germline CDR1 SGHRS, CDR2 YFSETQ. This CDR3 has 14 amino acids. The CDR3 loop is CASSFGRYDEKLFF. DNA for the CDR3: TGCGCCAGCAGCTTCGGCAGGTACGATGAAAAACTGTTTTTT.

The gene calls are TRBV28 and TRBJ2-7, with 10 bases fitting TRBD2. V gave up 5 bases and J gave up 6 bases; unmatched junction bases: 13. The CDR3 sequence is 16 residues long. In germline, CDR1 is MDHEN, CDR2 SYDVKM. CDR3 amino acids: CASSLPSGGARGEQYF. CDR3 DNA: TGTGCCAGCAGTCTCCCCAGCGGGGGGGCCCGGGGCGAGCAGTACTTC.

This rearrangement joins TRBV7-3 to TRBJ2-5; 11 positions match TRBD2. CDR1 SGHTA and CDR2 FQGTGA come from the germline V gene. The CDR3 contains 17 residues. J lost 5 bases, V lost 2 bases, and 10 bases had no gene match. The CDR3 is CASSLAPLSSGRETQYF. The CDR3 DNA reads as TGTGCCAGCAGCTTAGCCCCCCTATCTAGCGGGAGGGAGACCCAGTACTTC. The full variable domain, completed using reference TRBV7-3 and TRBJ2-5, is GAGVSQTPSNKVTEKGKYVELRCDPISGHTALYWYRQSLGQGPEFLIYFQGTGAADDSGLPNDRFFAVRPEGSVSTLKIQRTERGDSAVYLCASSLAPLSSGRETQYFGPGTRLLVL.

The chain links TRBV24-1 to TRBJ2-7; tentative D call: TRBD1 (6 bases). Germline V CDR1 and CDR2: KGHDR, SFDVKD. There are 15 residues in the CDR3. The ends were cut back, 1 base at V and 6 bases at J, with 15 bases in the middle. For the CDR3, the DNA is TGTGCCACCAGTGATTTTTCCCAGGGGCATCTCGAGCAGTACTTC. Translation: CATSDFSQGHLEQYF.

V and J are TRBV6-1 and TRBJ1-1; a weak D match, TRBD1 (5 bases). The CDR3 has 14 residues. Trimming cost V 2 bases and J 4 bases, with 11 bases left between them. Germline values: CDR1 MNHNS, CDR2 SASEGT. In DNA form, the CDR3 reads TGTGCCAGCAGTGAACAGGGAACTCTCACTGAAGCTTTCTTT. Its protein is CASSEQGTLTEAFF.